The 21 T cell receptor beta chains below were found in one sample sequenced in a study of control samples from healthy donors and cancer patients (TCRdb year 2020). The library relied on the immunoSEQ multiplex PCR assay. TCRdb limited this immuneACCESS table to in-frame rearrangements with V and J called. A share of clones is missing; checked studies link under half to unresolved V genes, and the rest is unexplained. Present in this sample are about 73,000 clones, roughly 87% of which were seen just once. The leading ten clones occupy under 5% of the sample. Source material: blood. The receptor set was obtained from a woman in her fifties or sixties in good health.

Details on this clone: At one end, the junction sequence differs from germline, possibly due to a read error. This chain connects TRBV7-7 to TRBJ1-2; TRBD1 is a possible D gene (5 bases). This CDR3 has 15 amino acids. Looked up from germline, CDR1 is SSHAT and CDR2 is FNYEAQ (reference sequence). Here the CDR3 DNA reads TGTGCTAGCAGTTTCTACAGGAGCCGACACTATGGCTACACCTTC. The encoded protein is CASSFYRSRHYGYTF.

Worth noting for this clone: This sample also contains other DNA sequences that code for the same CDR3. This chain uses TRBV4-1 with TRBJ1-6; D is undetermined. V lost 6 bases and J 0 bases, leaving 12 bases between the germline ends. The CDR3 loop spans 16 amino acids. Germline CDR1 MGHRA, CDR2 YSYEKL. The CDR3 coding sequence is TGCGCCAGCAGGGTTCAGGAGAACTCCTATAATTCACCCCTCCACTTT. It specifies CASRVQENSYNSPLHF.

The V gene is TRBV6-1, the J gene TRBJ2-3, with TRBD1 as a possible D gene (6 bases). V dropped 4 bases and J dropped 0 bases, with 14 bases sitting between them. Germline V gives CDR1 MNHNS, CDR2 SASEGT. The CDR3 spans 16 residues. The CDR3 here is CASSVWGTSSTDTQYF. CDR3 coding DNA: TGTGCCAGCAGTGTTTGGGGGACATCTAGCACAGATACGCAGTATTTT.

V and J are TRBV6-5 and TRBJ1-5, with D maybe TRBD1 (5 bases). CDR1 is MNHEY and CDR2 is SVGAGI in the germline V gene. The ends were cut back, 6 bases at V and 2 bases at J, with 8 bases in the middle. CDR3 length: 13 residues. CDR3 nucleotide sequence: TGTGCCAGCAGGGTAGGGGGCAATCAGCCCCAGCATTTT. Translating gives CASRVGGNQPQHF.

The V call is TRBV9, the J call TRBJ2-5, with a tentative D call TRBD2 (6 bases). Deletions cut 3 bases from V and 1 base from J, with 16 bases between. The CDR3 runs 16 residues. CDR1 is SGDLS and CDR2 is YYNGEE in the germline V gene. CDR3 DNA: TGTGCCAGCAGCGCCCGGAGGGGACTGGGCCAAGAGACCCAGTACTTC. As protein: CASSARRGLGQETQYF.

This clone was seen just once. Sequence at one end of the junction differs from germline and may be a read error. The chain combines TRBV6-6 with TRBJ2-7; TRBD2 aligns across 7 bases. CDR3 length: 14 amino acids. Germline V CDR1 and CDR2: MNHNY, SVGAGI (reference sequence). CDR3 amino acids: CASSYSGVSDEQYF. The CDR3 nucleotides read TGTGCCAGCAGTTACAGCGGGGTCTCCGACGAGCAGTACTTC.

The V and J genes are TRBV19 and TRBJ2-2; the D gene is possibly TRBD2 (7 bases). In germline, CDR1 is LNHDA, CDR2 SQIVND (reference sequence). Between the trimmed V and J ends, which lost 5 bases and 5 bases, there was a span of 12 bases. CDR3 length: 14 residues. CDR3 in amino acids: CASSLGGRTGELFF. In DNA, the CDR3 is TGTGCCAGTAGTTTGGGGGGGCGGACCGGGGAGCTGTTTTTT.

The CDR3 sequence: CASSDPGGQAIYNEQFF. CDR3 DNA: TGTGCCAGCAGTGATCCCGGGGGGCAGGCGATCTACAATGAGCAGTTCTTC. V is TRBV6-4 and J is TRBJ2-1; possibly TRBD2 for D (7 bases). Trimming took 3 bases from V and 3 from J, leaving 18 bases between them. The CDR3 length is 17 residues. Germline values: CDR1 MRHNA, CDR2 SNTAGT.

CDR3 amino acids: CASSLYQGAPANTEAFF. The CDR3 DNA reads TGTGCCAGCAGTTTATACCAGGGGGCCCCCGCGAACACTGAAGCTTTCTTT. The V and J genes are TRBV27 and TRBJ1-1; 8 bases map to TRBD1. Germline values: CDR1 MNHEY, CDR2 SMNVEV (reference sequence). This CDR3 spans 17 amino acids. Losses at the gene ends were 1 base for V and 1 base for J; bases not matched to a gene: 8.

The chain employs TRBV5-5 and TRBJ2-5; the D is unclear. This CDR3 contains 16 residues. Germline V gives CDR1 SGHKS, CDR2 YYEKEE (reference sequence). Trimming stripped 0 bases from V and 3 bases from J, with 15 bases between. The CDR3, as DNA: TGTGCCAGCAGCTTGGCGATCGGGCAGGCAAAAGAGACCCAGTACTTC. Protein product: CASSLAIGQAKETQYF.

J is TRBJ1-1 and V is TRBV28; 7 nucleotides line up with TRBD1. The CDR3 has 14 residues. The germline CDR1 and CDR2 sequences are MDHEN and SYDVKM. V trimming: 1 base; J trimming: 6 bases; junction bases outside the gene matches: 5. The CDR3 sequence is CASSLSVQGAEAFF. The CDR3, as DNA: TGTGCCAGCAGTTTATCCGTGCAGGGGGCTGAAGCTTTCTTT. Supplemented by reference TRBV28 and TRBJ1-1, the full variable domain reads DVKVTQSSRYLVKRTGEKVFLECVQDMDHENMFWYRQDPGLGLRLIYFSYDVKMKEKGDIPEGYSVSREKKERFSLILESASTNQTSMYLCASSLSVQGAEAFFGQGTRLTVV.

The CDR3 sequence is CASSLTQNTEAFF. CDR3 coding DNA: TGTGCCAGCAGCTTAACACAGAACACTGAAGCTTTCTTT. The rearrangement links TRBV7-3 to TRBJ1-1; D gene unclear. Per germline, CDR1 SGHTA and CDR2 FQGTGA. This CDR3 is built from 13 residues. Trimming cost V 0 bases and J 1 base, with 3 bases left between them.

The genes are TRBV7-9 and TRBJ1-6, with no clear D. The CDR3 runs 13 residues. V lost 6 bases and J lost 7, with 10 bases in between. The germline V gene encodes CDR1 SEHNR and CDR2 FQNEAQ (reference sequence). CDR3 nucleotides: TGTGCCAGCAGTCGAGGTGCCAATTCACCCCTCCACTTT. Amino acids: CASSRGANSPLHF. The full variable domain, completed using reference TRBV7-9 and TRBJ1-6, is DTGVSQNPRHKITKRGQNVTFRCDPISEHNRLYWYRQTLGQGPEFLTYFQNEAQLEKSRLLSDRFSAERPKGSFSTLEIQRTEQGDSAMYLCASSRGANSPLHFGNGTRLTVT.

V usage is TRBV5-1 and J usage is TRBJ2-1; TRBD2 aligns across 10 bases. The CDR3 has 15 amino acids. Trimming took 4 bases from V and 10 from J; bases not matched to a gene: 11. CDR1 is SGHRS, CDR2 YFSETQ, per germline. This CDR3 reads CASSGRLAGAEEQFF. In nucleotides, the CDR3 is TGCGCCAGCAGCGGCCGGCTAGCGGGAGCAGAGGAGCAGTTCTTC.

The rearrangement links TRBV3-1 (or the pseudogene TRBV3-2) to TRBJ2-1; 7 nucleotides agree with TRBD2. CDR1 and CDR2 from the germline V gene are LGHDT and YNNKEL (reference sequence). The CDR3 is made up of 17 amino acids. V was clipped by 0 bases and J by 8 bases; unmatched bases: 13. CDR3: CASSQEGWLAAGDEQFF. In DNA form, the CDR3 reads TGTGCCAGCAGCCAAGAGGGTTGGCTAGCGGCCGGCGATGAGCAGTTCTTC.

V is TRBV4-1 and J is TRBJ2-1; no reliable D call. From germline, CDR1 is MGHRA and CDR2 YSYEKL. V lost 1 base to trimming and J lost 9 bases, with 10 bases between them. This CDR3 is 13 amino acids long. The CDR3 loop reads CASSQAVVPEQFF. CDR3 DNA: TGCGCCAGCAGCCAAGCGGTGGTTCCTGAGCAGTTCTTC.

V gene TRBV7-9 combines with J gene TRBJ2-5; TRBD1 agrees at 7 bases. The CDR3 length is 15 residues. The V and J ends lost 5 bases and 2 bases, in that order; junction bases with no gene match: 8. Germline V lookup: CDR1 SEHNR, CDR2 FQNEAQ (reference sequence). CDR3: CASSAWTGTQETQYF. The CDR3 bases are TGTGCCAGCAGCGCCTGGACAGGAACTCAAGAGACCCAGTACTTC.

V usage is TRBV28 and J usage is TRBJ1-6; D is unresolved. This CDR3 is built from 17 residues. V was clipped by 3 bases and J by 8 bases, with 20 bases between them. Germline V gene sequence: CDR1 MDHEN, CDR2 SYDVKM. The CDR3 loop is CASSFRDGIYSYSPLHF. CDR3 bases: TGTGCCAGCAGTTTCAGAGACGGAATCTATAGTTATTCACCCCTCCACTTT.

This clone was picked up one time. The genes are TRBV30 and TRBJ1-1, with D maybe TRBD1 (6 bases). V lost 4 bases, J lost 9 bases, and 18 bases lay in between. Germline V gives CDR1 GTSNPN, CDR2 SVGIG (reference sequence). The CDR3 length is 13 residues. CDR3 protein: CAWNRVENVKAFF. The CDR3 DNA reads as TGTGCCTGGAACAGGGTTGAGAATGTGAAAGCTTTCTTT.

This chain joins TRBV7-6 and TRBJ1-1, with 9 bases lining up with TRBD1. With 2 bases clipped from V and 5 bases from J, the junction kept 9 bases outside the gene matches. This CDR3 region has 16 residues. The germline V gene has CDR1 SGHVS and CDR2 FNYEAQ. The CDR3 spells CASSLRQGVAGTEAFF. DNA of the CDR3: TGTGCCAGCAGCTTAAGACAGGGGGTTGCGGGGACTGAAGCTTTCTTT.

This chain links TRBV25-1 with TRBJ1-4; unclear D gene. Per the germline V gene, CDR1 is MGHDK and CDR2 is SYGVNS. The CDR3 covers 15 residues. V shed 5 bases and J shed 0 bases, with 10 bases lying between them. The DNA for the CDR3 is TGTGCCAGCAGTCCCGACTTAGCAACTAATGAAAAACTGTTTTTT. Its protein product is CASSPDLATNEKLFF.